This record concerns one T cell receptor (beta chain) sequence. The antigen remains undetermined. The source of the sample is a study of beta chain features in type 1 diabetes. Study results and limitations: Naive, central memory and regulatory TCRB repertoires appeared more similar among patients than healthy donors. TCRB CDR3 length was moderately but significantly reduced in all four CD4+ subsets of Type 1 diabetes patients.

Expressed TCRB transcripts were sequenced because the isolated RNA had all been reverse transcribed beforehand. Each sample of naive, central memory or regulatory T cells had, on average, around 4 million reads. Clones were read by immunoSEQ multiplex PCR, and TCRdb kept only the in-frame ones, dropping some. The sample yields 150,000 to 200,000 clones, approximately 62% seen once. Between the trimmed V and J ends, which lost 2 bases and 8 bases, there was a span of 12 bases. The germline gives CDR1 SGHTA, CDR2 FQGNSA. The CDR3 spans 13 residues. Sequencing input: naive CD4+ T cells from blood. The rearrangement links TRBV7-2 to TRBJ1-2; D is possibly TRBD1 (5 bases). This TCR came from a man aged 25-45 years with type 1 diabetes. The CDR3 sequence: CASSLSGIDGYTF. The CDR3 DNA sequence: TGTGCCAGCAGCTTATCAGGGATTGACGGCTACACCTTC.